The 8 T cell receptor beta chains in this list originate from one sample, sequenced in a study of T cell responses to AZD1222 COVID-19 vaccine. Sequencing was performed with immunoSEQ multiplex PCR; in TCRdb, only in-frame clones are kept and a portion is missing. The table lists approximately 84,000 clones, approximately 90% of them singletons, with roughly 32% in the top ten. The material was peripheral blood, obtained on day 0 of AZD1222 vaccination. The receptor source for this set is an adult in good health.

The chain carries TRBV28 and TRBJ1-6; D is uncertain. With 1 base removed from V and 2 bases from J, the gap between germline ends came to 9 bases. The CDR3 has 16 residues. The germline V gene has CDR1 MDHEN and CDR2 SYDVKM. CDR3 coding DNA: TGTGCCAGCAGTTTATATCGCAGGCCCTATAATTCACCCCTCCACTTT. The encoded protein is CASSLYRRPYNSPLHF.

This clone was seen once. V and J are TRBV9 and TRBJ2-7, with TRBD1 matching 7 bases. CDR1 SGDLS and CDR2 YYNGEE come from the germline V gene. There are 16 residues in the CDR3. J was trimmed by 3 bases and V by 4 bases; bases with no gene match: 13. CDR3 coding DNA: TGTGCCAGCAGCCACGGACCCGGGACAGCGGACTACGAGCAGTACTTC. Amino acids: CASSHGPGTADYEQYF.

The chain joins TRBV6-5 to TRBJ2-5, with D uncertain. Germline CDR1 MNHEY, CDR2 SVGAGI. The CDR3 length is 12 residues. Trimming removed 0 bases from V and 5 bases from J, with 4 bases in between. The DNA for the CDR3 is TGTGCCAGCAGTTACTCGGGGGAGACCCAGTACTTC. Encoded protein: CASSYSGETQYF.

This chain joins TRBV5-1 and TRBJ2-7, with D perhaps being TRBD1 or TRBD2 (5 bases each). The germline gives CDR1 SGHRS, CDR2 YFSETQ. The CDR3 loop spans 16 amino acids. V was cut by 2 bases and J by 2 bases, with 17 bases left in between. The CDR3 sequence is CASSLVAGTATYEQYF. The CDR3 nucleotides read TGCGCCAGCAGCTTAGTGGCCGGGACGGCCACCTACGAGCAGTACTTC.

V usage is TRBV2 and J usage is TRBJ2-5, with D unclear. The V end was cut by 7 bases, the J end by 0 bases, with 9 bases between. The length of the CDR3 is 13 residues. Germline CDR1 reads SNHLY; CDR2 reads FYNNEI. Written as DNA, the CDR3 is TGTGCCAGCACCAAAGAGTACCAAGAGACCCAGTACTTC. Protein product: CASTKEYQETQYF.

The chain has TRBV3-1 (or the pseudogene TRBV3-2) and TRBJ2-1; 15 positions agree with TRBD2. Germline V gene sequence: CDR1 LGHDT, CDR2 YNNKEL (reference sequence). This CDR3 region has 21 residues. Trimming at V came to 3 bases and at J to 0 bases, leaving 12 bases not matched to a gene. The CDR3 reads CASSHQGTSGRTISSYNEQFF. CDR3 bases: TGTGCCAGCAGCCATCAAGGGACTAGCGGGAGGACTATTAGCTCCTACAATGAGCAGTTCTTC.

DNA for the CDR3: TGTGCCAGCAGCGGTGCCGCCAGCGGACTAGGGGAGCAGTTCTTC. Translation gives CASSGAASGLGEQFF. J is TRBJ2-1 and V is TRBV7-2; TRBD2 matches 7 bases. Germline assignment: CDR1 SGHTA and CDR2 FQGNSA. V gave up 5 bases and J gave up 10 bases; unmatched junction bases: 14. This CDR3 spans 15 amino acids.

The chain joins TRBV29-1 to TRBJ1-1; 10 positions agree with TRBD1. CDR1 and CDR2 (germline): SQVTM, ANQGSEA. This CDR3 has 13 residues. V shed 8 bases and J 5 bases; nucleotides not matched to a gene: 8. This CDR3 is CSHGQGVGTEAFF. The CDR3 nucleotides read TGCAGCCATGGACAGGGGGTAGGGACTGAAGCTTTCTTT.